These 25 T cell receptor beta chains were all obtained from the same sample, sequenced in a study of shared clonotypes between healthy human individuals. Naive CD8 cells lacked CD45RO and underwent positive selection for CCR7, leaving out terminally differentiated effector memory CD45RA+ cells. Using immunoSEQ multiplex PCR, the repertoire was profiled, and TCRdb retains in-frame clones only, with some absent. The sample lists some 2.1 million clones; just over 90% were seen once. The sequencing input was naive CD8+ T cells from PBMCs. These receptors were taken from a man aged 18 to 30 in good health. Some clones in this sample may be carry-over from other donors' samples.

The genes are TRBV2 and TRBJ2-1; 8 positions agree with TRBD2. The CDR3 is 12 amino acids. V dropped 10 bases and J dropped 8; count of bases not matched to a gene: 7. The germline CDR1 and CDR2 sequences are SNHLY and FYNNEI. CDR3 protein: CATGTRSDEQFF. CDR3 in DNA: TGTGCCACCGGGACTAGGTCGGATGAGCAGTTCTTC.

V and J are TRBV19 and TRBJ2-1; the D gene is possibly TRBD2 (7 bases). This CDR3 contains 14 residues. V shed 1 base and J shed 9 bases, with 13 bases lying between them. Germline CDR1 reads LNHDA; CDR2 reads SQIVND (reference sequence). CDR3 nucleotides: TGTGCCAGTAGTATAGGGGAGGGGGTCGGTGAGCAGTTCTTC. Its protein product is CASSIGEGVGEQFF.

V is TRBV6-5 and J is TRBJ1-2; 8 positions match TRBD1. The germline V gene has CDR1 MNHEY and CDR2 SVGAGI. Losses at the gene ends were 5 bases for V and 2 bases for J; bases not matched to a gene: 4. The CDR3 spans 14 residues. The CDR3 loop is CASSPGGANYGYTF. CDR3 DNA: TGTGCCAGCAGTCCAGGGGGCGCGAACTATGGCTACACCTTC.

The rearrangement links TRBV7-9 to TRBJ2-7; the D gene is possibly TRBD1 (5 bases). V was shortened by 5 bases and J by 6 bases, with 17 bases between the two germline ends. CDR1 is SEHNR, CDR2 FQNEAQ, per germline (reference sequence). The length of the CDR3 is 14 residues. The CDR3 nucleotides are TGTGCCAGCAGCACAGGATTGGGTTTCGGCGAGCAGTACTTC. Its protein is CASSTGLGFGEQYF.

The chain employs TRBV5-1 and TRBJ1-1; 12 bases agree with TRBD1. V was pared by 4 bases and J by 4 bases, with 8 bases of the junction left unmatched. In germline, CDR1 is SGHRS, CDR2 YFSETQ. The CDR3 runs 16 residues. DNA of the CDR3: TGCGCCAGCAGCATGAGCCGGGACAGGGGGCTCACTGAAGCTTTCTTT. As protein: CASSMSRDRGLTEAFF.

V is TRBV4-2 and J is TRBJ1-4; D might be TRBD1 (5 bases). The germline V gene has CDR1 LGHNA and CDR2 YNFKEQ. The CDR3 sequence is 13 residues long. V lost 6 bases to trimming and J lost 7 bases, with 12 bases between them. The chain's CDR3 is CASRWGGSEKLFF. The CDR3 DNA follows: TGTGCCAGCAGGTGGGGGGGGAGTGAAAAACTGTTTTTT.

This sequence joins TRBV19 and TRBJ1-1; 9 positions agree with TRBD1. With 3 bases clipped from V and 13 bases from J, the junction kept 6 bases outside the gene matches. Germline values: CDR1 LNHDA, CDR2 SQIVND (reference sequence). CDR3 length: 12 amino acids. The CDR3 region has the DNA TGTGCCAGTAGTATCGGGGACAGGGTGGTTTTCTTT. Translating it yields CASSIGDRVVFF.

CDR3 nucleotide sequence: TGTGCCAGCAGCCTCCCGGGACAGACCTACGAGCAGTACTTC. Protein product: CASSLPGQTYEQYF. This chain uses TRBV11-2 with TRBJ2-7; 7 bases align to TRBD1. The CDR3 spans 14 residues. Trimming took 5 bases from V and 2 from J; bases not matched to a gene: 6. CDR1 is SGHAT, CDR2 FQNNGV, per germline. The whole variable domain, remainder taken from reference TRBV11-2 and TRBJ2-7, is EAGVAQSPRYKIIEKRQSVAFWCNPISGHATLYWYQQILGQGPKLLIQFQNNGVVDDSQLPKDRFSAERLKGVDSTLKIQPAKLEDSAVYLCASSLPGQTYEQYFGPGTRLTVT.

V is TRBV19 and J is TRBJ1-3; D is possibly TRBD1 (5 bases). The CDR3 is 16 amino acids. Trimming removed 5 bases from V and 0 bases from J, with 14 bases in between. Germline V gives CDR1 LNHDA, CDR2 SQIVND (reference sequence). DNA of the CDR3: TGTGCCAGTAGTCGGGACGGAGCGGACTCTGGAAACACCATATATTTT. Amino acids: CASSRDGADSGNTIYF.

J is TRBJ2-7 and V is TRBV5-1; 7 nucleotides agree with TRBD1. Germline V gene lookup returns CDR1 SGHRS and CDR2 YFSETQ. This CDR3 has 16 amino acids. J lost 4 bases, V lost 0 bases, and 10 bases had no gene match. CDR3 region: CASSLDRGQTGYEQYF. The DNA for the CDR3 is TGCGCCAGCAGCTTGGATCGGGGACAGACCGGGTACGAGCAGTACTTC.

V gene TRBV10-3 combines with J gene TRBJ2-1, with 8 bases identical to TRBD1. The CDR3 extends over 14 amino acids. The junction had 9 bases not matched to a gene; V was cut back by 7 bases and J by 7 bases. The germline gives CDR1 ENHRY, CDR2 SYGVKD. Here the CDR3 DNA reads TGTGCCATCACACAGACAGGGGTCGGGAATGAGCAGTTCTTC. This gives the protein CAITQTGVGNEQFF.

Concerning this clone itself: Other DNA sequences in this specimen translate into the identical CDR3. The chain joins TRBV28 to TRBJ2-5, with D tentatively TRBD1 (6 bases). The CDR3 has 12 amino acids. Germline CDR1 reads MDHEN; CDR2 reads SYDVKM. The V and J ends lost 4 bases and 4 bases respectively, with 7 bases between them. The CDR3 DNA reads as TGTGCCAGCAGTTCACAGGGAGAGACCCAGTACTTC. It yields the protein CASSSQGETQYF.

The CDR3 DNA is TGTGCCATCAGTGAGCCCATCACAGATACGCAGTATTTT. It specifies CAISEPITDTQYF. The rearrangement links TRBV10-3 to TRBJ2-3; D not resolved. Trimming pared 2 bases from V and 2 bases from J, leaving 5 bases between. CDR3 length: 13 amino acids. CDR1 and CDR2 (germline): ENHRY, SYGVKD.

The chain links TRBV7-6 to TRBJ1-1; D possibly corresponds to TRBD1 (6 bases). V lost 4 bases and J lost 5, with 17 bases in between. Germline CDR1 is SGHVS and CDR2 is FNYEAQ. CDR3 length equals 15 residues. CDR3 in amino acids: CASSSPQTGGTEAFF. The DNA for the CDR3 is TGTGCCAGCAGCTCGCCCCAGACAGGAGGGACTGAAGCTTTCTTT.

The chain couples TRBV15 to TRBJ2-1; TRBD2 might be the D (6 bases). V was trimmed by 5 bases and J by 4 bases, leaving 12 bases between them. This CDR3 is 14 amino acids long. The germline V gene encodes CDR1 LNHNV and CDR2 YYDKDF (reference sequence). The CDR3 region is CATSAGRAYNEQFF. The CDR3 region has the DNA TGTGCCACCAGCGCGGGGCGGGCTTACAATGAGCAGTTCTTC. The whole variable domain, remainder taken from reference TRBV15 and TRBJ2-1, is DAMVIQNPRYQVTQFGKPVTLSCSQTLNHNVMYWYQQKSSQAPKLLFHYYDKDFNNEADTPDNFQSRRPNTSFCFLDIRSPGLGDTAMYLCATSAGRAYNEQFFGPGTRLTVL.

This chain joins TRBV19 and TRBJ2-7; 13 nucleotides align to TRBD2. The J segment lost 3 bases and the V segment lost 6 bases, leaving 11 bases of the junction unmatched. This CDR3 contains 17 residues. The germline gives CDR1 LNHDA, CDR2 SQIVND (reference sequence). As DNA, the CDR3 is TGTGCCAGTAGCCCCCTCACTAGCGGGAGGGGTTTCTACGAGCAGTACTTC. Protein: CASSPLTSGRGFYEQYF.

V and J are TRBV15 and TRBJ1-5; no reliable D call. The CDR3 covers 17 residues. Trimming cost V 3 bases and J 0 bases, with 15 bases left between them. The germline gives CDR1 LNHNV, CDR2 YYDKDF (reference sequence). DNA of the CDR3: TGTGCCACCAGCAGGTACCCGGGATGGGGTAGCAATCAGCCCCAGCATTTT. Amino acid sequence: CATSRYPGWGSNQPQHF. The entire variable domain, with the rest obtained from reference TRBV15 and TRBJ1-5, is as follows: DAMVIQNPRYQVTQFGKPVTLSCSQTLNHNVMYWYQQKSSQAPKLLFHYYDKDFNNEADTPDNFQSRRPNTSFCFLDIRSPGLGDTAMYLCATSRYPGWGSNQPQHFGDGTRLSIL.

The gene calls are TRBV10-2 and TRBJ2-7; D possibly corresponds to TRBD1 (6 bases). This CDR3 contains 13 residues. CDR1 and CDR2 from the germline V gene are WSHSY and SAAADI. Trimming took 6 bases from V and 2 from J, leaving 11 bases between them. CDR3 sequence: CASSPDRPYEQYF. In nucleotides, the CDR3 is TGCGCCAGCAGCCCGGACAGACCCTACGAGCAGTACTTC.

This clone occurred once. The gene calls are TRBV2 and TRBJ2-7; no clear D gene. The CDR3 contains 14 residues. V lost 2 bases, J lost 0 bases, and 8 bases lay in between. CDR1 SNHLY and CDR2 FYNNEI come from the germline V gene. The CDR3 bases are TGTGCCAGCAGTGAACCTGAAACCTCCTACGAGCAGTACTTC. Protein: CASSEPETSYEQYF.

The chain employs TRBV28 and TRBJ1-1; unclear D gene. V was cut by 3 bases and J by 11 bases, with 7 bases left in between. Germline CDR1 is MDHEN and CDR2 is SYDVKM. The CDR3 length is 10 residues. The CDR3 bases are TGTGCCAGCAGTTTTAAGCGGGCTTTCTTT. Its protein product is CASSFKRAFF.

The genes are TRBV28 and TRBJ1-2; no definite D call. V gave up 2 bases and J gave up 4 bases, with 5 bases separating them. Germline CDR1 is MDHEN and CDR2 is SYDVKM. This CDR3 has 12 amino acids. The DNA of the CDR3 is TGTGCCAGCAGTTTACCAGCCTATGGCTACACCTTC. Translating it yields CASSLPAYGYTF.

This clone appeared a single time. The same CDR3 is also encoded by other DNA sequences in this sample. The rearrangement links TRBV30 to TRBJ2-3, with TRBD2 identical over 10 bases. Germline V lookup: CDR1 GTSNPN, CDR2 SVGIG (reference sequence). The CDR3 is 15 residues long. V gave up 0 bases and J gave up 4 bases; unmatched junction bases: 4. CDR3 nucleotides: TGTGCCTGGAGTGTAGGAGCGGGGGGGGCAGATACGCAGTATTTT. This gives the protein CAWSVGAGGADTQYF. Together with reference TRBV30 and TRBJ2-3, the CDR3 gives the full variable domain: SQTIHQWPATLVQPVGSPLSLECTVEGTSNPNLYWYRQAAGRGLQLLFYSVGIGQISSEVPQNLSASRPQDRQFILSSKKLLLSDSGFYLCAWSVGAGGADTQYFGPGTRLTVL.

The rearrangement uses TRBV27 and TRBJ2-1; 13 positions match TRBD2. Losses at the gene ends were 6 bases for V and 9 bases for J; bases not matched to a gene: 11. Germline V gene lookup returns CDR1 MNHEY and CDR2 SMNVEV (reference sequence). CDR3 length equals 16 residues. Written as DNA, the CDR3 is TGTGCCAGCAGCCAAATACTAGCGGGAGGGGTGGGTGAGCAGTTCTTC. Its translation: CASSQILAGGVGEQFF.

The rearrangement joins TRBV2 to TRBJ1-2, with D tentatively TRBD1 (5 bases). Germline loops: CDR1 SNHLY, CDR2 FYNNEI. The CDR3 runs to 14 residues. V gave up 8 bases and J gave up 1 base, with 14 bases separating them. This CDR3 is CASSGSGVNYGYTF. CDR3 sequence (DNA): TGTGCCAGCTCGGGTTCGGGGGTTAACTATGGCTACACCTTC.

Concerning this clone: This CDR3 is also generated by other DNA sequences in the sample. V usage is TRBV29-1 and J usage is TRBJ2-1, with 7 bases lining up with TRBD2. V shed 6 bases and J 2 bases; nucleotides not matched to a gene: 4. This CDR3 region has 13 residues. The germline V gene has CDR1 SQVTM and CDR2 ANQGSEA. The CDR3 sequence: CSVRGGTYNEQFF. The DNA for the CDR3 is TGCAGCGTACGCGGGGGTACCTACAATGAGCAGTTCTTC.